This passage covers 15 T cell receptor beta chains from one sample sequenced in a study of T cells in Graves' hyperthyroidism and ophthalmopathy. Amplification of TCR beta CDR3 regions used RNA as the template. The HTBI primer set was used in a first-round RT-PCR of the TCR CDR3. MiXCR, applied by TCRdb to the multiplex PCR reads, yields one record per CDR3 protein. The table has about 590,000 distinct CDR3 sequences, 11% to 15% seen once; the top ten hold around 7%. The sample was blood. These receptors came from a woman between 18 and 29 years old with Graves' ophthalmopathy.

In the case of this clonotype: At one boundary the junction diverges from the germline segment, which might be a read error. The chain recombines TRBV6-2 or TRBV6-3 with TRBJ2-6; 8 bases agree with TRBD2. The CDR3 consists of 18 residues. Per germline, CDR1 MNHEY and CDR2 SVGEGT. Here the CDR3 reads CASSYGPRRGARANVPTF. Written as DNA, the CDR3 is TGTGCCAGCAGTTACGGGCCCCGGCGGGGGGCTAGGGCCAACGTCCCGACTTTC.

This clonotype occurred a few times. This chain connects TRBV12-3 or TRBV12-4 to TRBJ2-2, with D tentatively TRBD2 (5 bases). The CDR3 totals 14 residues. Trimming pared 7 bases from V and 7 bases from J, leaving 16 bases between. CDR3 sequence: CASTEMVRGGELFF. The CDR3 coding sequence is TGTGCCAGCACCGAGATGGTACGGGGCGGGGAGCTGTTTTTT.

This chain links TRBV19 with TRBJ2-4, with TRBD2 identical over 8 bases. Trimming took 4 bases from V and 9 from J; bases not matched to a gene: 11. The CDR3 runs 15 residues. Germline V lookup: CDR1 LNHDA, CDR2 SQIVND (reference sequence). CDR3 sequence reads: CASSTPSGWGSIQYF. In DNA, the CDR3 is TGTGCCAGTAGTACCCCTAGCGGGTGGGGGTCCATTCAGTACTTC.

This clonotype was observed many times. The chain couples TRBV20-1 to TRBJ1-1; possibly TRBD1 for D (6 bases). Trimming left V 1 base short and J 7 bases short, with 19 bases between. Per germline, CDR1 DFQATT and CDR2 SNEGSKA (reference sequence). CDR3 length: 15 residues. As DNA, the CDR3 is TGCAGTGCTAGAGCTTGGGGGCAAGCGTTAAATGAAGCTTTCTTT. Encoded protein: CSARAWGQALNEAFF.

This clonotype occurred many times. V and J are TRBV6-5 and TRBJ2-7; D is unclear. The germline V and J ends were trimmed by 3 bases and 2 bases, with 8 bases remaining between them. The CDR3 covers 13 residues. In germline, CDR1 is MNHEY, CDR2 SVGAGI. CDR3 coding DNA: TGTGCCAGCAGTTATAACAGAGCCTACGAGCAGTACTTC. Its protein is CASSYNRAYEQYF.

The chain employs TRBV6-2 or TRBV6-3 and TRBJ2-1, with 9 positions matching TRBD2. The CDR3 runs to 17 residues. Germline V gives CDR1 MNHEY, CDR2 SVGEGT. V dropped 4 bases and J dropped 6; count of bases not matched to a gene: 13. CDR3: CASSLTSGRPDLNEQFF. The CDR3 DNA is TGTGCCAGCAGTTTGACTAGCGGAAGGCCCGACCTCAATGAGCAGTTCTTC.

This clonotype was counted at least ten times. The CDR3 loop is CSAIRTETYEQYF. The CDR3 region has the DNA TGCAGTGCCATACGGACAGAAACCTACGAGCAGTACTTC. This chain uses TRBV20-1 with TRBJ2-7; D is perhaps TRBD1 (6 bases). The V end was cut by 6 bases, the J end by 2 bases, with 14 bases between. CDR3 length equals 13 residues. Germline values: CDR1 DFQATT, CDR2 SNEGSKA (reference sequence).

As for this clonotype: A much larger clone lies one base from this, so it may be a read error. J is TRBJ2-3 and V is TRBV30, with D tentatively TRBD1 or TRBD2 (6 bases each). The CDR3 is 14 residues long. Per the germline V gene, CDR1 is GTSNPN and CDR2 is SVGIG (reference sequence). Here the CDR3 reads CAWGVGGGRDTQYF. The CDR3 DNA reads TGTGCCTGGGGTGTAGGAGGGGGGCGAGATACGCAGTATTTT.

This clonotype was seen ten or more times. V gene TRBV3-1 combines with J gene TRBJ2-2; tentative D call: TRBD2 (7 bases). Per germline, CDR1 LGHDT and CDR2 YNNKEL (reference sequence). V gave up 3 bases and J gave up 7 bases, with 18 bases separating them. The CDR3 totals 16 residues. The DNA for the CDR3 is TGTGCCAGCAGCCACTCGAACCGGGGGGCTGTCGGGGAGCTGTTTTTT. This gives the protein CASSHSNRGAVGELFF.

There are many counts of this clonotype. The chain carries TRBV13 and TRBJ1-4; D might be TRBD1 (5 bases). Germline V CDR1 and CDR2: PRHDT, FYEKMQ (reference sequence). Trimming removed 0 bases from V and 8 bases from J, with 13 bases in between. CDR3 size: 15 residues. CDR3 sequence (DNA): TGTGCCAGCAGCTTAGGACAGGTTTTATTGGAAAAACTGTTTTTT. Protein sequence: CASSLGQVLLEKLFF. Supplemented by reference TRBV13 and TRBJ1-4, the full variable domain reads AAGVIQSPRHLIKEKRETATLKCYPIPRHDTVYWYQQGPGQDPQFLISFYEKMQSDKGSIPDRFSAQQFSDYHSELNMSSLELGDSALYFCASSLGQVLLEKLFFGSGTQLSVL.

This clonotype was detected many times. This chain uses TRBV6-2 or TRBV6-3 with TRBJ2-5; D gene unclear. V was clipped by 5 bases and J by 1 base, with 17 bases between them. The CDR3 totals 16 residues. The germline gives CDR1 MNHEY, CDR2 SVGEGT. CDR3 residues: CASSPRAGVAQETQYF. The CDR3 DNA reads as TGTGCCAGCAGTCCCCGTGCTGGGGTGGCCCAAGAGACCCAGTACTTC.

At least ten counts were recorded for this clonotype. V gene TRBV7-9 combines with J gene TRBJ1-4; 7 bases agree with TRBD1. Germline values: CDR1 SEHNR, CDR2 FQNEAQ (reference sequence). Trimming removed 2 bases from V and 6 bases from J; junction bases left unmatched: 6. The CDR3 is made up of 15 amino acids. CDR3 sequence reads: CASSLRAGGDEKLFF. In DNA, the CDR3 is TGTGCCAGCAGCTTACGGGCAGGGGGAGATGAAAAACTGTTTTTT.

This sequence joins TRBV28 and TRBJ1-4, with 8 bases identical to TRBD1. This CDR3 has 15 amino acids. Germline loops: CDR1 MDHEN, CDR2 SYDVKM. The V and J ends lost 3 bases and 4 bases, in that order; junction bases with no gene match: 4. This chain's CDR3 is CASSLLTGVNEKLFF. CDR3 bases: TGTGCCAGCAGTTTGTTGACAGGGGTTAATGAAAAACTGTTTTTT. The complete variable domain, with remaining parts taken from reference TRBV28 and TRBJ1-4, reads DVKVTQSSRYLVKRTGEKVFLECVQDMDHENMFWYRQDPGLGLRLIYFSYDVKMKEKGDIPEGYSVSREKKERFSLILESASTNQTSMYLCASSLLTGVNEKLFFGSGTQLSVL.

This clonotype was seen repeatedly, ten times or more. J is TRBJ2-7 and V is TRBV10-3; 9 nucleotides agree with TRBD2. Trimming cost V 4 bases and J 6 bases; bases outside gene matches: 7. The CDR3 extends over 14 amino acids. Germline V gene lookup returns CDR1 ENHRY and CDR2 SYGVKD. CDR3 nucleotide sequence: TGTGCCATCAGTGCCGGGACTAGCCCTGGCGAGCAGTACTTC. Protein sequence: CAISAGTSPGEQYF.

This clonotype came up many times. The chain couples TRBV13 to TRBJ2-1, with 8 positions matching TRBD2. This CDR3 spans 17 amino acids. The germline V gene has CDR1 PRHDT and CDR2 FYEKMQ (reference sequence). J gave up 8 bases and V 5 bases, and 17 bases lay outside the gene matches. The CDR3 sequence: CASSPERPGLVAYEQFF. CDR3 sequence (DNA): TGTGCCAGCAGCCCCGAACGACCGGGACTAGTGGCGTATGAGCAGTTCTTC.